The sequence of this T cell receptor beta chain was determined in a study of blood T cell repertoires in COVID-19. Adults between about 18 and 89 years of age took part from under 30 US areas. Participant reports of clinical history set cohort assignment. Symptom resolution, clearance, or two negative PCRs marked donors in Cohort 3 as recovered. Only in-frame clones appear in the TCRdb table, and some are missing; sequencing was by immunoSEQ multiplex PCR. The data hold just over 350,000 clones, with roughly 87% observed a single time. Looked up from germline, CDR1 is SGHNT and CDR2 is YENEEA. V was clipped by 0 bases and J by 5 bases, with 12 bases between them. CDR3 length equals 15 residues.

The clonotype comes from a woman in her thirties who had recovered from COVID-19. Sequencing was performed on PBMCs or T cells enriched from blood (not recorded which). The chain uses TRBV11-3 and TRBJ2-3; D perhaps matches TRBD2 (6 bases). The CDR3 DNA reads TGTGCCAGCAGCTTAGAGGGGGGATCGATAGATACGCAGTATTTT. Protein product: CASSLEGGSIDTQYF.